Each of the 16 T cell receptor beta chains below was sequenced from the same sample in a study of technical replicates of blood from a few donors. Clones were sequenced by immunoSEQ multiplex PCR, and TCRdb holds only the in-frame ones, with some missing. The top ten clones hold around 0.42% of a sample with roughly 74,000 clones, more than 85% of them seen once. Sequencing was carried out using T cells isolated from PBMCs. The receptors were gathered from a human donor in good health.

The chain recombines TRBV6-5 with TRBJ2-7; TRBD1 matches at 9 bases. The CDR3 runs to 14 residues. Germline lookup yields CDR1 MNHEY and CDR2 SVGAGI. After removal of 2 bases from V and 2 bases from J, the junction contained 1 base not matched to a gene. CDR3 protein: CASSYGTGTYEQYF. The CDR3 DNA reads as TGTGCCAGCAGTTACGGGACAGGGACCTACGAGCAGTACTTC.

This chain connects TRBV6-5 to TRBJ2-7; D is ambiguous. The ends were cut back, 6 bases at V and 3 bases at J, with 15 bases in the middle. The length of the CDR3 is 14 residues. Germline V CDR1 and CDR2: MNHEY, SVGAGI. For the CDR3, the DNA is TGTGCCAGCAGCGCAACGGGTTCCCACTACGAGCAGTACTTC. This sequence encodes CASSATGSHYEQYF.

The chain joins TRBV27 to TRBJ1-2; 10 nucleotides align to TRBD1. The CDR3 covers 16 residues. The V gene's germline CDR1 is MNHEY and CDR2 SMNVEV (reference sequence). The junction had 8 bases not matched to a gene; V was cut back by 3 bases and J by 4 bases. This CDR3 is CASSFRGQGGAYGYTF. DNA of the CDR3: TGTGCCAGCAGTTTTCGAGGACAGGGGGGCGCCTATGGCTACACCTTC.

The J gene is TRBJ2-1, the V gene TRBV11-2, with D unclear. V was cut by 0 bases and J by 2 bases, with 8 bases left in between. In germline, CDR1 is SGHAT, CDR2 FQNNGV. The CDR3 has 15 residues. CDR3 region: CASSLDRGTYNEQFF. The CDR3 coding sequence is TGTGCCAGCAGCTTAGATCGCGGCACCTACAATGAGCAGTTCTTC.

This clone was seen a handful of times. The chain joins TRBV7-9 to TRBJ1-4, with TRBD1 matching 10 bases. CDR1 and CDR2 (germline): SEHNR, FQNEAQ (reference sequence). The V and J ends lost 0 bases and 7 bases, in that order; junction bases with no gene match: 2. The CDR3 has 15 amino acids. CDR3 sequence: CASSLATGGGEKLFF. For the CDR3, the DNA is TGTGCCAGCAGCTTAGCGACAGGGGGCGGTGAAAAACTGTTTTTT.

The chain uses TRBV18 and TRBJ2-3; the match to TRBD2 covers 12 bases. CDR3 length: 16 residues. Germline V gene lookup returns CDR1 KGHSH and CDR2 LQKENI. Trimming removed 2 bases from V and 5 bases from J; junction bases left unmatched: 5. The CDR3 loop reads CASSPETSGSQDTQYF. In nucleotides, the CDR3 is TGTGCCAGCTCACCAGAGACTAGCGGGAGCCAAGATACGCAGTATTTT.

V is TRBV2 and J is TRBJ2-7; tentatively, D is TRBD2 (5 bases). The CDR3 length is 12 residues. V was cut by 6 bases and J by 6 bases, with 12 bases left in between. From germline, CDR1 is SNHLY and CDR2 FYNNEI. Written as DNA, the CDR3 is TGTGCCAGCAGGGAGGACCTGGGCGAGCAGTACTTC. It is translated as CASREDLGEQYF.

The rearrangement uses TRBV2 and TRBJ2-2, with D possibly being TRBD2 (6 bases). This CDR3 region has 16 residues. From germline, CDR1 is SNHLY and CDR2 FYNNEI. V dropped 7 bases and J dropped 0 bases, with 15 bases sitting between them. The CDR3: CASIGSGPTNTGELFF. The CDR3 DNA follows: TGTGCCAGCATTGGTAGCGGCCCAACGAACACCGGGGAGCTGTTTTTT.

This clone is a singleton in its sample. V is TRBV19 and J is TRBJ2-3; TRBD2 matches 7 bases. The CDR3 is 16 amino acids. The ends lost 3 bases at V and 0 bases at J; junction bases unmatched: 6. Germline V lookup: CDR1 LNHDA, CDR2 SQIVND (reference sequence). The CDR3: CASSIPSGPSTDTQYF. The DNA for the CDR3 is TGTGCCAGTAGTATCCCTAGCGGACCTAGCACAGATACGCAGTATTTT.

The chain combines TRBV11-2 with TRBJ2-7; D not certain. The CDR3 is made up of 14 amino acids. Looked up from germline, CDR1 is SGHAT and CDR2 is FQNNGV. The V gene lost 3 bases and the J gene lost 5 bases, with 14 bases spanning the gap. The CDR3 sequence: CASSFRQVLDEQYF. The CDR3 nucleotides read TGTGCCAGCAGCTTTAGGCAGGTTCTCGACGAGCAGTACTTC.

The chain recombines TRBV10-3 with TRBJ2-3, with D uncertain. Trimming pared 3 bases from V and 6 bases from J, leaving 7 bases between. This CDR3 contains 12 residues. The germline V gene has CDR1 ENHRY and CDR2 SYGVKD. CDR3 amino acids: CAISDRRDTQYF. CDR3 coding DNA: TGTGCCATCAGTGATCGTCGGGATACGCAGTATTTT.

This clone was counted only a few times. This chain connects TRBV29-1 to TRBJ1-1; a possible D gene is TRBD1 (5 bases). The CDR3 consists of 13 residues. Germline V gene sequence: CDR1 SQVTM, CDR2 ANQGSEA. The V gene lost 7 bases and the J gene lost 3 bases, with 15 bases spanning the gap. The CDR3 is CSAFGGFDTEAFF. As DNA, the CDR3 is TGCAGCGCCTTCGGGGGTTTTGACACTGAAGCTTTCTTT. The variable domain in full, with the rest retrieved from reference TRBV29-1 and TRBJ1-1, is SAVISQKPSRDICQRGTSLTIQCQVDSQVTMMFWYRQQPGQSLTLIATANQGSEATYESGFVIDKFPISRPNLTFSTLTVSNMSPEDSSIYLCSAFGGFDTEAFFGQGTRLTVV.

This clone came up once. V and J are TRBV6-5 and TRBJ2-7; 11 positions agree with TRBD2. V shed 5 bases, J shed 3 bases, and the junction held 6 bases outside the gene matches. The CDR3 extends over 15 amino acids. Germline CDR1 MNHEY, CDR2 SVGAGI. The CDR3 DNA sequence: TGTGCCAGCAGTCCCTCGGGACTAGCGGTCTACGAGCAGTACTTC. As protein: CASSPSGLAVYEQYF.

The chain carries TRBV14 and TRBJ1-1; D call uncertain. The CDR3 consists of 15 residues. Germline CDR1 and CDR2: SGHDN and FVKESK. V shed 4 bases and J shed 3 bases, with 15 bases lying between them. The CDR3 sequence is CASSLSGGIYTEAFF. As DNA, the CDR3 is TGTGCCAGCAGCCTCAGTGGCGGGATCTACACTGAAGCTTTCTTT.

V gene TRBV7-2 combines with J gene TRBJ2-1; unclear D gene. The germline gives CDR1 SGHTA, CDR2 FQGNSA. V dropped 4 bases and J dropped 0 bases, with 10 bases sitting between them. The CDR3 covers 15 residues. The CDR3 coding sequence is TGTGCCAGCAGCTCTCCTTTCAGCTCCTACAATGAGCAGTTCTTC. As protein: CASSSPFSSYNEQFF.

The chain employs TRBV29-1 and TRBJ2-3; 10 bases agree with TRBD2. Per germline, CDR1 SQVTM and CDR2 ANQGSEA. The CDR3 consists of 14 residues. After removal of 3 bases from V and 0 bases from J, the junction contained 0 bases not matched to a gene. DNA for the CDR3: TGCAGCGTTGAGGGACTAGCGAGCACAGATACGCAGTATTTT. Its protein product is CSVEGLASTDTQYF.